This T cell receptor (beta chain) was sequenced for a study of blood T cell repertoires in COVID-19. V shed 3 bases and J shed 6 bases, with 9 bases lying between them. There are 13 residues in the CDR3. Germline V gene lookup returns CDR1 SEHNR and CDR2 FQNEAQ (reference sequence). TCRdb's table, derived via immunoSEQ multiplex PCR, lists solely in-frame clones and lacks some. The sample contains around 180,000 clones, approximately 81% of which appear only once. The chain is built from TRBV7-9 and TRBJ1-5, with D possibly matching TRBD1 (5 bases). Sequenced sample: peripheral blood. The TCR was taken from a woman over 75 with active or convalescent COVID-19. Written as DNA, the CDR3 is TGTGCCAGCAGCTTGGGAGGGACTCAGCCCCAGCATTTT. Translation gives CASSLGGTQPQHF.